The sequence of this T cell receptor beta chain was determined in a study of blood T cell repertoires in COVID-19. Study at large: Spain, Italy and the United States supplied samples that represented acute and convalescent COVID-19.

As originally analysed: Amplified reference gene primers provided the basis for estimating nucleated cell counts. Libraries were prepared by immunoSEQ multiplex PCR; TCRdb keeps only in-frame clonotypes and omits some of them. V, J and clone size were drawn from that table, and D and trimming were deduced from the DNA. The sample holds around 370,000 clones, roughly 86% seen once. The CDR3 has 11 amino acids. Trimming left V 3 bases short and J 6 bases short, with 6 bases between. The germline V gene has CDR1 SGHTS and CDR2 YDEGEE. Seattle-derived patients entered the study during active infection and were followed longitudinally.

The sequenced material came from peripheral blood. This TCR came from a woman in her 70s with COVID-19, enrolled during active disease. V usage is TRBV5-8 and J usage is TRBJ1-1; D is perhaps TRBD1 (6 bases). The CDR3 DNA reads TGTGCCAGCAGCTGGACAGCTGAAGCTTTCTTT. Its protein is CASSWTAEAFF.